This paragraph reports one T cell receptor beta chain. The same CDR3 arises from other DNA sequences in this sample as well. The sample is drawn from a study of shared clonotypes between healthy human individuals. Positive CCR7 selection of CD45RO-negative cells yielded the naive CD8 cells, and terminally differentiated effector memory CD45RA+ cells were excluded. The CDR3 consists of 14 residues. Germline values: CDR1 MNHEY, CDR2 SVGAGI. V lost 0 bases and J lost 1, with 7 bases in between. Assay used: immunoSEQ multiplex PCR; TCRdb lists only in-frame clones, some missing. The data show about 800,000 clones, with approximately 97% seen just once and about 0.22% held by the top ten.

This sequence was found in a man between 25 and 39 years old in good health. The sample taken for sequencing was naive CD8+ T cells sorted from blood. The chain has TRBV6-5 and TRBJ2-7, with D uncertain. The CDR3 loop is CASSYSGSSYEQYF. The CDR3 region has the DNA TGTGCCAGCAGTTACTCGGGCAGTTCCTACGAGCAGTACTTC.